One and the same sample provided the 9 T cell receptor beta chains below, sequenced in a study of OX40 agonist ivuxolimab in advanced cancers. Libraries were prepared by immunoSEQ multiplex PCR; TCRdb keeps only in-frame clonotypes and omits some of them. The top ten clones hold roughly 10% of a sample with 36,000 or so clones, roughly 80% of them seen once. The specimen comprised CD4+ or CD8+ T cells sorted from blood, sampled in a trial of the OX40 agonist ivuxolimab. The receptors come from an adult with an advanced solid tumor such as melanoma, head and neck, liver or kidney cancer.

This clone was counted a single time. The CDR3 sequence is CATTGQGASYEQYF. CDR3 DNA: TGTGCCACCACCGGACAGGGTGCTTCCTACGAGCAGTACTTC. This rearrangement joins TRBV10-3 to TRBJ2-7; 8 bases match TRBD1. CDR3 length equals 14 residues. The V gene end was trimmed by 10 bases and the J gene end by 1 base; junction bases not matched to a gene: 9. CDR1 and CDR2 (germline): ENHRY, SYGVKD.

The chain links TRBV10-3 to TRBJ2-3; 9 nucleotides line up with TRBD1. V was clipped by 6 bases and J by 3 bases; unmatched bases: 10. The CDR3 covers 16 residues. The germline V gene has CDR1 ENHRY and CDR2 SYGVKD. In nucleotides, the CDR3 is TGTGCCATCAGCCCCGGGACAGGGCATCAAACAGATACGCAGTATTTT. This codes for CAISPGTGHQTDTQYF.

This chain uses TRBV5-1 with TRBJ2-5; 7 nucleotides align to TRBD2. Trimming at V came to 4 bases and at J to 2 bases, leaving 5 bases not matched to a gene. CDR1 and CDR2 from the germline V gene are SGHRS and YFSETQ. This CDR3 has 14 amino acids. The chain's CDR3 is CASSRLGGQETQYF. Written as DNA, the CDR3 is TGCGCCAGCAGCAGGTTGGGGGGGCAAGAGACCCAGTACTTC.

The genes are TRBV19 and TRBJ2-5, with D possibly matching TRBD1 (7 bases). This CDR3 is built from 15 residues. The germline V gene has CDR1 LNHDA and CDR2 SQIVND (reference sequence). Deletions cut 3 bases from V and 2 bases from J, with 13 bases between. DNA of the CDR3: TGTGCCAGTAGTATCAGGGGGGCTAGGCAAGAGACCCAGTACTTC. Amino acids: CASSIRGARQETQYF.

The V gene is TRBV28, the J gene TRBJ1-6; 7 bases are shared with TRBD1. J gave up 7 bases and V 5 bases, and 8 bases lay outside the gene matches. CDR1 and CDR2 from the germline V gene are MDHEN and SYDVKM. The CDR3 covers 15 residues. The CDR3 loop is CASSPPTGQNSPLHF. CDR3 DNA sequence: TGTGCCAGCAGTCCCCCGACAGGGCAAAATTCACCCCTCCACTTT.

This chain connects TRBV6-5 to TRBJ2-5; no clear D gene. The V gene's germline CDR1 is MNHEY and CDR2 SVGAGI. The CDR3 runs to 11 residues. Trimming removed 4 bases at V and 4 bases at J, with 4 bases between. The CDR3 coding sequence is TGTGCCAGCAGTTTTGGAGAGACCCAGTACTTC. Its translation: CASSFGETQYF.

The chain has TRBV28 and TRBJ2-5; 8 nucleotides align to TRBD1. With 5 bases clipped from V and 4 bases from J, the junction kept 18 bases outside the gene matches. Germline assignment: CDR1 MDHEN and CDR2 SYDVKM. The CDR3 covers 18 residues. CDR3 region: CASSPGSWAEQGGETQYF. The CDR3 bases are TGTGCCAGCAGTCCGGGCTCTTGGGCCGAACAGGGGGGAGAGACCCAGTACTTC.

The chain couples TRBV18 to TRBJ2-7; 8 nucleotides match TRBD1. The trim removed 2 bases at V and 0 bases at J, leaving 6 bases unmatched. This CDR3 has 16 amino acids. The germline V gene has CDR1 KGHSH and CDR2 LQKENI. Here the CDR3 reads CASSPIGTGHSYEQYF. The CDR3, as DNA: TGTGCCAGCTCACCAATCGGGACAGGTCACTCCTACGAGCAGTACTTC.

The chain is built from TRBV2 and TRBJ2-1; TRBD2 is a possible D gene (5 bases). V was pared by 1 base and J by 1 base, with 8 bases between. The CDR3 extends over 15 amino acids. The V gene's germline CDR1 is SNHLY and CDR2 FYNNEI. CDR3 sequence reads: CASSEVDFSYNEQFF. DNA of the CDR3: TGTGCCAGCAGTGAAGTGGACTTTTCCTACAATGAGCAGTTCTTC. Full variable domain (rest looked up from reference TRBV2 and TRBJ2-1): EPEVTQTPSHQVTQMGQEVILRCVPISNHLYFYWYRQILGQKVEFLVSFYNNEISEKSEIFDDQFSVERPDGSNFTLKIRSTKLEDSAMYFCASSEVDFSYNEQFFGPGTRLTVL.